This T cell receptor beta chain is drawn from a study of Ad26.COV2.S vaccination and SARS-CoV-2 variants (dated by TCRdb to about 2021). Regarding the research as a whole: Vaccine-arm donors were drawn from COV1001, a multicentre, randomized, double-blind, placebo-controlled phase I-IIa trial of Ad26.COV2.S in healthy adults. Ad26.COV2.S was given intramuscularly at 5x10^10 or 1x10^11 viral particles, as a single shot or as two shots 56 days apart. The specificity and breadth of SARS-CoV-2-reactive T cell receptors after Ad26.COV2.S vaccination were assessed by TCRbeta repertoire sequencing. A total of approximately 30 samples were included in the TCR-sequenced set, comprising around 19 Ad26.COV2.S vaccine recipients, 5 placebo recipients and 8 SARS-CoV-2 convalescent individuals. Trial participants were randomized into five groups of five: low-dose or high-dose Ad26.COV2.S given once or twice, or placebo on both occasions. Throughout the experiments and outcome assessment, investigators stayed blinded to trial group allocation. Summary of the overall study and its limitations: Comparable non-spike TCR breadth was observed between vaccine and placebo recipients, consistent with only spike being contained in the vaccine. The study lacked the statistical power to compare responses across vaccine doses or regimens. Spike-specific TCR breadth was higher in Ad26.COV2.S recipients than in placebo recipients (P = 0.0014). After vaccination, substantial breadth of spike-specific CD8+ and CD4+ T cell responses was reported. According to the authors, total T cell responses may have been underestimated by the TCR breadth and depth analyses.

Its CDR3 holds 15 amino acids, cysteine through phenylalanine. The sequence is cut down to CDR3 DNA, 45 bases in frame from base 1. V is pared back by 0 bases and J by 8 bases, with 14 bases lying between the germline termini. The germline V gene supplies CDR1 SGDLS and CDR2 YYNGEE. A word on this clone: The clone's antigen remains unknown. Per-base quality was not reported, and no clone a single base away is much larger than it.

The immunoSEQ Assay was the method used to sequence TCRbeta CDR3 regions. After extraction, genomic DNA underwent amplification by bias-controlled multiplex PCR, followed by high-throughput sequencing. As for the original processing: To quantify the absolute abundance of every unique TCRbeta CDR3 region, sequences were collapsed and filtered. T cell fraction was estimated by normalization of TCRbeta template counts to usable DNA, with usable DNA being measured through amplification of reference genes present in all nucleated cells. Repertoire TCRs were annotated as SARS-CoV-2-specific when V gene, CDR3 amino acid sequence and J gene were exactly matched to a known reactive TCR set. The reference SARS-CoV-2 TCR set was obtained from MIRA and was filtered for enrichment in COVID-19-positive ImmuneCODE repertoires, whereby public or cross-reactive TCRs were removed. Using the MIRA antigens, annotated TCRs were further analysed by specific ORF or by position within an ORF. Breadth was defined as annotated unique rearrangements over total unique productive rearrangements; depth was the summed frequency of those rearrangements. Group comparisons of TCR breadth used two-sided Wilcoxon rank-sum tests. TCRdb limited this immuneACCESS table to in-frame rearrangements with V and J called. A share of clones is missing; checked studies link under half to unresolved V genes, and the rest is unexplained. V, J and clone size are taken as reported in that table, and D and trimming were inferred from the DNA itself. Within this sample are approximately 420,000 clones, with roughly 88% of them counted one time only. The ten largest clonotypes hold roughly 4% of the sample.

Reading the label with the study, this specimen's treatment or condition is: roughly 20 received Ad26.COV2.S at low or high dose, single or two shots; a few received placebo; per-sample allocation not given. Repertoires of vaccine and placebo recipients were sequenced from samples taken on day 63 after the first injection. Between 29 July and 7 August 2020, Cohort 1b enrolled about two dozen adults aged 18-55 years at one site in Boston, USA. Ad26.COV2.S consisted of a replication-incompetent adenovirus type 26 vector by which a prefusion-stabilized SARS-CoV-2 spike protein from the original Wuhan strain was expressed.

The V and J genes are TRBV9 and TRBJ1-4; the D segment could be TRBD1, given 5 matching bases. The sample in question was peripheral blood, obtained in a trial of Ad26.COV2.S vaccine versus placebo. The origin of this receptor is a person between 18 and 59 years old who received the Ad26.COV2.S COVID-19 vaccine or a placebo. The CDR3 is CASSVGDQAGEKLFF. The sequenced DNA: TGTGCCAGCAGCGTAGGGGATCAGGCAGGGGAAAAACTGTTTTTT.